A selection of T cell receptor beta chains follows, all from one sample in a study of blood T cell repertoires in COVID-19. Libraries were prepared by immunoSEQ multiplex PCR; TCRdb keeps only in-frame clonotypes and omits some of them. The table records 240,000 or so clones, around 89% of them present only once. Sequenced material: PBMCs or T cells enriched from blood (not recorded which). These receptors all come from a middle-aged man who had recovered from COVID-19. The CDR3 runs from the conserved cysteine through the conserved F or W. The D gene is left open where the match is weak. Clone size, where shown, is once, few, many, or a class for clones that have expanded.

cdr3_nt cdr3_aa clone_size j_call v_call d_call
TGCGCCAGCAGCCCCAGACACCCCGGGACAGGACTGTTTTTT CASSPRHPGTGLFF NA TRBJ1-4 TRBV4-3 TRBD1
TGTGCCAGCAGGGTAGCGGGAGTCAGAGGGAATGAGCAGTTCTTC CASRVAGVRGNEQFF NA TRBJ2-1 TRBV25-1 TRBD2
TGTGCCAGCAGACGACAGGGAATCTCCTACGAGCAGTACTTC CASRRQGISYEQYF NA TRBJ2-7 TRBV6-5 TRBD1
TGTGCCAGCAGCATATCCGGGATCGTTGATACGCAGTATTTT CASSISGIVDTQYF NA TRBJ2-3 TRBV7-9 NA
TGTGCCAGCAGTTATGCGGGGTCATCCTACAATGAGCAGTTCTTC CASSYAGSSYNEQFF NA TRBJ2-1 TRBV6-5 NA
TGTGCCAGCAGCCACCCGGGACAAACCTACGAGCAGTACTTC CASSHPGQTYEQYF NA TRBJ2-7 TRBV7-9 NA
TGCGCCAGCAGCCCATCAACTACGACAGGTTCTTACGAGCAGTACTTC CASSPSTTTGSYEQYF NA TRBJ2-7 TRBV5-1 NA
TGTGCCAGCAGCTTTCCTGAATTAGATCCTCCCCTCAACTATGGCTACACCTTC CASSFPELDPPLNYGYTF NA TRBJ1-2 TRBV7-9 NA
TGCGCCAGCAGCGGGAGGACAGGAAGCTCCTACGAGCAGTACTTC CASSGRTGSSYEQYF NA TRBJ2-7 TRBV5-1 NA
TGCGCCAGCAGCCAAGACGTACCGGGACTAGTAACTTACGAGCAGTACTTC CASSQDVPGLVTYEQYF NA TRBJ2-7 TRBV4-3 TRBD2
TGTGCCAGCAGCAACTCCGCAGAGACCCAGTACTTC CASSNSAETQYF NA TRBJ2-5 TRBV5-5 NA
TGTGCCAGCAGCTCGGGACAGATGAACACTGAAGCTTTCTTT CASSSGQMNTEAFF NA TRBJ1-1 TRBV7-9 TRBD1
TGTGCCAGCAGCTTAATGGGTCGTCTGGGGGAGGGCCACACAGATACGCAGTATTTT CASSLMGRLGEGHTDTQYF NA TRBJ2-3 TRBV7-3 TRBD2
TGTGCCAGTAGTGGGACAGGGGGAGAACAGCCCCAGCATTTT CASSGTGGEQPQHF NA TRBJ1-5 TRBV19 TRBD1
TGTGCCAGCAGCCGAGTACTAGCGGGGCTGAAAGAGACCCAGTACTTC CASSRVLAGLKETQYF NA TRBJ2-5 TRBV14 TRBD2
TGTGCCACCAGTGATAGATCCCTAGCGGGAGCCTACAATGAGCAGTTCTTC CATSDRSLAGAYNEQFF NA TRBJ2-1 TRBV24-1 TRBD2
TGTGCCAGCAGCCGACAGGGGTACGAGCAGTACTTC CASSRQGYEQYF NA TRBJ2-7 TRBV16 TRBD1
TGTGCCAGCAGTTTGGGAGGCGGGCAGACCGGGGAGCTGTTTTTT CASSLGGGQTGELFF NA TRBJ2-2 TRBV28 NA
TGTGCCAGCAGTCCAGATAATGAAAAACTGTTTTTT CASSPDNEKLFF once TRBJ1-4 TRBV27 NA
TGCGCCAGCAGCTTGAACGGACAGGGGGGAGCTTTCTTT CASSLNGQGGAFF NA TRBJ1-1 TRBV5-1 TRBD1
TGTGCCAGCAGACCGGACAGATACAATGAGCAGTTCTTC CASRPDRYNEQFF NA TRBJ2-1 TRBV2 NA
TGTGCCAGTACCTTCTTCACCGGGACAGGGAGTTACGAGCAGTACTTC CASTFFTGTGSYEQYF once TRBJ2-7 TRBV19 TRBD1
TGTGCCAGCAGTTTATGGGACAACAAAATGACCTACGAGCAGTACTTC CASSLWDNKMTYEQYF NA TRBJ2-7 TRBV27 NA
TGCGCCAGCAGCTTGGAAGGGGGCAACTATGGCTACACCTTC CASSLEGGNYGYTF NA TRBJ1-2 TRBV5-1 TRBD1
TGTGCTAGTGGTTTGGGGGACAGTTCTCAGTTCTTC CASGLGDSSQFF NA TRBJ2-1 TRBV12-5 TRBD1
TGCGCCAGCAGCTTTAAGGCAGGGGGCGCTGAGACCCAGTACTTC CASSFKAGGAETQYF NA TRBJ2-5 TRBV5-1 TRBD1
TGTGCCAGCAGTAGTAGCGGGAGGGCCTTGAGTGAGCAGTTCTTC CASSSSGRALSEQFF once TRBJ2-1 TRBV11-2 TRBD2
TGTGCCAGCAGCCCGGCGGACAGTAACACTGAAGCTTTCTTT CASSPADSNTEAFF NA TRBJ1-1 TRBV5-4 NA
TGTGCCAGCAGCTTGGACGGGGGTGGTCAGCCCCAGCATTTT CASSLDGGGQPQHF once TRBJ1-5 TRBV6-5 NA
TGTGCCAGCAGTTTCGGGTCTAATGAAAAACTGTTTTTT CASSFGSNEKLFF NA TRBJ1-4 TRBV12-3/TRBV12-4 NA
TGTGCCAGCAGTTTATCGACAGGGCGAAGCACAGATACGCAGTATTTT CASSLSTGRSTDTQYF NA TRBJ2-3 TRBV27 TRBD1
TGCGCCAGCAGCCCGGGGACTAGCGGGACTTACACCGGGGAGCTGTTTTTT CASSPGTSGTYTGELFF NA TRBJ2-2 TRBV5-1 TRBD2
TGTGCCAGCAGCGTCGCGGGAGGCTCCTACAATGAGCAGTTCTTC CASSVAGGSYNEQFF NA TRBJ2-1 TRBV9 TRBD2
TGTGCCAGCAGTGAAGGGTCGCTAGCGGCCACCACAGATACGCAGTATTTT CASSEGSLAATTDTQYF once TRBJ2-3 TRBV2 TRBD2
TGCGCCAGCAGCCAAGAAATCAGCCTGGCAGGGGGAAGGCCCCTCCACTTT CASSQEISLAGGRPLHF NA TRBJ1-6 TRBV4-1 TRBD1
TGTGCCGCTCAAAGCGGGCAGCAGGCCGGGGAGCTGTTTTTT CAAQSGQQAGELFF NA TRBJ2-2 TRBV25-1 NA
TGTGCCAGCAGTTTAATACAGATCCCCTACGAGCAGTACTTC CASSLIQIPYEQYF NA TRBJ2-7 TRBV27 NA
TGTGCCAGCAGCCAAAGCGGGAGCTCAGATACGCAGTATTTT CASSQSGSSDTQYF NA TRBJ2-3 TRBV5-4 TRBD2
TGCGCCAGCAGTCAAACAGGGGACTCTGGAAACACCATATATTTT CASSQTGDSGNTIYF NA TRBJ1-3 TRBV10-2 TRBD1
TGTGCCAGCAGCTTAGCGGGCACCCCCGTCGATACGCAGTATTTT CASSLAGTPVDTQYF NA TRBJ2-3 TRBV7-2 NA
TGTGCCAGCAGCCAAGAGTACAACTCTGGAAACACCATATATTTT CASSQEYNSGNTIYF NA TRBJ1-3 TRBV3-1/TRBV3-2 NA
TGTGCCAGCAGTTTGGACAGGGAGGAGACCCAGTACTTC CASSLDREETQYF NA TRBJ2-5 TRBV27 TRBD1
TGTGCCAGCAGTACGACAGGGCTGGCAGAGACCCAGTACTTC CASSTTGLAETQYF NA TRBJ2-5 TRBV7-9 TRBD1